A selection of T cell receptor beta chains follows, all from one sample in a study of blood T cell repertoires in COVID-19. The assay was immunoSEQ multiplex PCR, and TCRdb's table has in-frame clones only and misses some. The sample records around 150,000 clones, 87% being singletons. The sequenced material came from peripheral blood. The receptors here all came from a woman aged 60 to 75 with active or convalescent COVID-19. The CDR3 runs from the conserved cysteine through the conserved F or W. The D gene is left open where the match is weak. Size values are once, few and many counts, or a class for expanded clones, and some rows have none.

V,length,D,J,size,DNA,CDR3
TRBV4-3,17,.,TRBJ2-3,.,TGCGCCAGCAGCCAAGGGGGGGACAGTGACCTAACAGATACGCAGTATTTT,CASSQGGDSDLTDTQYF
TRBV19,15,TRBD2,TRBJ2-7,.,TGTGCCAGTAGGGAACTAGCGGGGGCGACCTACGAGCAGTACTTC,CASRELAGATYEQYF
TRBV10-3,18,.,TRBJ2-1,.,TGTGCCATCAGTGAGGTCCCCCAGGGGGGCCGGGAAAACAATGAGCAGTTCTTC,CAISEVPQGGRENNEQFF
TRBV10-1,15,TRBD1,TRBJ1-2,once,TGCGCCAGCAGGCCGACAGGGTCGGGTTGGCATGGCTACACCTTC,CASRPTGSGWHGYTF
TRBV10-3,13,.,TRBJ1-1,once,TGTGCCATCAGCGAGGACATGAACACTGAAGCTTTCTTT,CAISEDMNTEAFF
TRBV10-3,14,.,TRBJ1-2,.,TGTGCCATCAGACTCGCGGGGGGTGGAGATGGCTACACCTTC,CAIRLAGGGDGYTF
TRBV12-3/TRBV12-4,13,.,TRBJ1-5,.,TGTGCCAGCAGTTTTCTGGACAGCCAGCCCCAGCATTTT,CASSFLDSQPQHF
TRBV25-1,15,TRBD1,TRBJ1-6,.,TGTGCCAGCAGTGATGGGACAGGGATGGGCTCACCCCTCCACTTT,CASSDGTGMGSPLHF
TRBV6-4,15,TRBD1,TRBJ1-6,once,TGTGCCAGCAGCTCGACAGGGGGCATTAATTCACCCCTCCACTTT,CASSSTGGINSPLHF
TRBV4-1,13,.,TRBJ2-7,.,TGCGCCAGCAGCCAAGAGGGGGCCGACGAGCAGTACTTC,CASSQEGADEQYF
TRBV6-2/TRBV6-3,16,TRBD2,TRBJ2-1,.,TGTGCCAGCAGTTACCTCACTAGCGGGGTTTTAAATGAGCAGTTCTTC,CASSYLTSGVLNEQFF
TRBV14,15,TRBD1,TRBJ2-7,.,TGTGCCAGCAGCCTAATTCAGGGGGCCACCTACGAGCAGTACTTC,CASSLIQGATYEQYF
TRBV4-3,13,.,TRBJ1-1,.,TGCGCCAGCAGCCAAGACAGGTACACTGAAGCTTTCTTT,CASSQDRYTEAFF
TRBV4-1,14,TRBD1,TRBJ2-3,.,TGCGCCAGCAGAAGGGACAGAGGCACAGATACGCAGTATTTT,CASRRDRGTDTQYF
TRBV12-3/TRBV12-4,13,.,TRBJ1-6,once,TGTGCCAGCAGTTTCCTCTATAATTCACCCCTCCACTTT,CASSFLYNSPLHF
TRBV18,16,.,TRBJ1-1,.,TGTGCCAGCTCACCAATGGAGGGGTCGGAGGGCACTGAAGCTTTCTTT,CASSPMEGSEGTEAFF
TRBV3-1/TRBV3-2,16,TRBD2,TRBJ2-2,.,TGTGCCAGCAGCCAAACTAGCGGGGTCCCCCCCGGGGAGCTGTTTTTT,CASSQTSGVPPGELFF
TRBV15,14,TRBD1,TRBJ1-6,.,TGTGCCACCAGCAAAGGACAGGGAAATTCACCCCTCCACTTT,CATSKGQGNSPLHF
TRBV6-5,13,.,TRBJ2-7,.,TGTGCCAGCATGGCAGGGCCTAACTACGAGCAGTACTTC,CASMAGPNYEQYF
TRBV19,13,.,TRBJ2-5,.,TGTGCCAGTAGTATAGGGCAGCAAGAGACCCAGTACTTC,CASSIGQQETQYF
TRBV6-5,16,.,TRBJ2-6,.,TGTGCCAGCAGTTACTCGACTTTTTTCGGGGCCAACGTCCTGACTTTC,CASSYSTFFGANVLTF
TRBV3-1/TRBV3-2,14,.,TRBJ1-2,.,TGTGCCAGCAGCCAAAGCCTAGAGGACTATGGCTACACCTTC,CASSQSLEDYGYTF
TRBV7-2,17,TRBD2,TRBJ2-3,.,TGTGCCAGCAGCTTAGTACTAGCGGGGGGGCCGACAGATACGCAGTATTTT,CASSLVLAGGPTDTQYF
TRBV11-2,13,.,TRBJ1-4,.,TGTGCCAGCAGCTTAGATGAGATGCGGAAACTGTTTTTT,CASSLDEMRKLFF
TRBV4-3,13,.,TRBJ2-7,.,TGCGCCAGCAGCCAATTAGATAGGGGCGAGCAGTACTTC,CASSQLDRGEQYF
TRBV10-3,13,TRBD1,TRBJ1-5,.,TGTGCCATCAGCGCGGGACAGCTTCAGCCCCAGCATTTT,CAISAGQLQPQHF
TRBV6-2/TRBV6-3,18,.,TRBJ2-3,.,TGTGCCAGCAGTTACTGGCGGACTTTCCAACAAAGCACAGATACGCAGTATTTT,CASSYWRTFQQSTDTQYF
TRBV10-3,14,TRBD1,TRBJ1-2,.,TGTGCCATCAGTGGCCCAGGGGGGTCGGGTGGCTACACCTTC,CAISGPGGSGGYTF
TRBV6-5,16,.,TRBJ1-3,.,TGTGCCAGCATTTATCCCCCGCAGGGGTCTGGAAACACCATATATTTT,CASIYPPQGSGNTIYF
TRBV7-2,14,TRBD1,TRBJ2-1,.,TGTGCCAGCAGCTTATCGGGACAGGGGTATGAGCAGTTCTTC,CASSLSGQGYEQFF
TRBV9,14,TRBD2,TRBJ2-1,.,TGTGCCAGCAGCGTAGCGGGGGGGCCAGATGAGCAGTTCTTC,CASSVAGGPDEQFF
TRBV18,14,TRBD1,TRBJ1-1,.,TGTGCCAGCTCCCCCGGACAGGGAAGCACTGAAGCTTTCTTT,CASSPGQGSTEAFF
TRBV18,16,.,TRBJ1-1,once,TGTGCCAGCTCACGTTCCAGGGCGGAAATGAACACTGAAGCTTTCTTT,CASSRSRAEMNTEAFF
TRBV19,18,TRBD1,TRBJ2-1,.,TGTGCCAGTAGTATAGATCGATGGGACAGGGAGTGGAGCAATGAGCAGTTCTTC,CASSIDRWDREWSNEQFF
TRBV7-9,15,.,TRBJ1-1,.,TGTGCCAGCAGCTTAGGACAGTCCGTATGGACTGAAGCTTTCTTT,CASSLGQSVWTEAFF
TRBV10-3,14,TRBD1,TRBJ2-2,.,TGTGCCGCCAAGGGAGGGACAGGGACCGGGGAGCTGTTTTTT,CAAKGGTGTGELFF
TRBV5-1,14,TRBD1,TRBJ2-3,.,TGCGCCAGCAGCCAGCAACAGGGGGCGGCTACGCAGTATTTT,CASSQQQGAATQYF
TRBV7-2,14,.,TRBJ2-1,.,TGTGCCAGCAGCACCTTCGGACTTAACAATGAGCAGTTCTTC,CASSTFGLNNEQFF
TRBV6-6,14,.,TRBJ1-1,.,TGTGCCAGCAGTTCCCCGACAGTGAACACTGAAGCTTTCTTT,CASSSPTVNTEAFF
TRBV18,14,.,TRBJ1-2,.,TGTGCCAGCTCACCTAGGGGGTTGACCTATGGCTACACCTTC,CASSPRGLTYGYTF
TRBV5-5,16,.,TRBJ1-2,.,TGTGCCAGCAGCTTTATACCTACAGGGTCCCCTTATGGCTACACCTTC,CASSFIPTGSPYGYTF
TRBV19,16,TRBD2,TRBJ2-3,.,TGTGCCAGTAGTACCTTGGGCGGGGGGTTAACAGATACGCAGTATTTT,CASSTLGGGLTDTQYF
TRBV21-1,18,.,TRBJ1-5,.,TGTGCCAGCAGCATACAGGTACCGACCCCATATAGCAATCAGCCCCAGCATTTT,CASSIQVPTPYSNQPQHF
TRBV27,15,TRBD1,TRBJ2-7,.,TGTGCCAGCAGTCTCAAGACAGGGGGCGGGTACGAGCAGTACTTC,CASSLKTGGGYEQYF
TRBV10-3,14,TRBD1,TRBJ2-5,.,TGTGCCATCAGTTTAAGGACAGGGGGCGAGACCCAGTACTTC,CAISLRTGGETQYF
TRBV3-1/TRBV3-2,17,.,TRBJ1-5,.,TGTGCCAGCAGCCAAGATACAGGACACCATAGCAATCAGCCCCAGCATTTT,CASSQDTGHHSNQPQHF
TRBV7-2,14,.,TRBJ2-1,few,TGTGCCAGCAGCTTACTAGCGAGGTACAATGAGCAGTTCTTC,CASSLLARYNEQFF
TRBV11-2,15,TRBD1,TRBJ2-7,.,TGTGCCAGCAGCTCCGGTGGGACAGGGACAGGCGAGCAGTACTTC,CASSSGGTGTGEQYF
TRBV20-1,14,.,TRBJ1-1,.,TGCAGTGCTAGTCGGACGGGCAGGGGCACTGAAGCTTTCTTT,CSASRTGRGTEAFF
TRBV12-3/TRBV12-4,13,.,TRBJ2-7,few,TGTGCCAGCAGCTGGGAAGGGGGCTACGAGCAGTACTTC,CASSWEGGYEQYF
TRBV4-1,16,TRBD2,TRBJ2-7,.,TGCGCCAGCAGCCTCGGGAGGAGGACCGGCGCCTACGAGCAGTACTTC,CASSLGRRTGAYEQYF
TRBV7-2,14,TRBD2,TRBJ2-1,.,TGTGCCAGCAGCTCCAATTTCGGACTAGTTGAGCAGTTCTTC,CASSSNFGLVEQFF
TRBV3-1/TRBV3-2,14,.,TRBJ1-2,once,TGTGCCAGCAGCCTAGATCCAAGAGCCTATGGCTACACCTTC,CASSLDPRAYGYTF
TRBV7-9,14,.,TRBJ2-2,.,TGTGCCAGCAGCTTACAGGGTTACACCGGGGAGCTGTTTTTT,CASSLQGYTGELFF
TRBV5-4,15,.,TRBJ2-5,.,TGTGCCAGCAGCGAGAAGACAGCGATGTTTGAGACCCAGTACTTC,CASSEKTAMFETQYF
TRBV19,14,.,TRBJ2-2,.,TGTGCCAGTAGTACGGACTTCTCATACGGGGAGCTGTTTTTT,CASSTDFSYGELFF
TRBV7-9,16,TRBD1,TRBJ1-2,.,TGTGCCAGCAGCTTATTTCAGGGGGAAGGACACTATGGCTACACCTTC,CASSLFQGEGHYGYTF
TRBV30,13,.,TRBJ2-2,.,TGTGCCTGGAGTTCGGGGGTCGCCCGGGAGCTGTTTTTT,CAWSSGVARELFF